The sequence of this TCR beta chain was determined in a study of T cells in localized non-small cell lung cancer. This clone showed up just a few times. The antigen is unknown. The study, taken as a whole, reports: Highest T cell clonality was seen in uninvolved adjacent lung, surpassing that measured in tumor. Density of T cells in blood, when higher, went with longer overall survival. A median about 54 of the top 100 tumor clones appeared in adjacent lung.

Germline V CDR1 and CDR2: ENHRY, SYGVKD. CDR3 size: 14 residues. V dropped 10 bases and J dropped 5 bases, with 21 bases sitting between them. Produced via immunoSEQ multiplex PCR; TCRdb's table is partial and in-frame only. The sample records about 21,000 clones, over 75% being singletons. The clonotype originates from a male donor at least 60 years old with stage II lung adenocarcinoma. The material was peripheral blood mononuclear cells, obtained before any cancer treatment. The V gene is TRBV10-3, the J gene TRBJ2-7; TRBD2 might be the D (5 bases). The CDR3 DNA reads as TGTGCCACGAGGCCAGCGGACCGAGGGAACGAGCAGTACTTC. It translates to CATRPADRGNEQYF.